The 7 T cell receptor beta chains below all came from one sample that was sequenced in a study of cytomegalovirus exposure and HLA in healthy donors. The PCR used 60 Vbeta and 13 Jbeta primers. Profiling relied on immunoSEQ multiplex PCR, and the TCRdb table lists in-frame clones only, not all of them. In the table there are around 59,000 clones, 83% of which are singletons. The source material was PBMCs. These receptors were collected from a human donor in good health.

CDR3: CASSLDSSYGYTF. The CDR3 DNA follows: TGTGCCAGCAGCTTAGACAGCTCCTATGGCTACACCTTC. V gene TRBV7-2 combines with J gene TRBJ1-2; D remains unclear. The CDR3 sequence is 13 residues long. Germline V gene sequence: CDR1 SGHTA, CDR2 FQGNSA. Trimming cost V 1 base and J 4 bases, with 7 bases left between them.

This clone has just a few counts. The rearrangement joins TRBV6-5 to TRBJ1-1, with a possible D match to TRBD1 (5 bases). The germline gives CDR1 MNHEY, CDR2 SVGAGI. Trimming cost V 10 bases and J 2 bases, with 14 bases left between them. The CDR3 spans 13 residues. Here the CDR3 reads CATSPQVNTEAFF. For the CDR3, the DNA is TGTGCCACCAGCCCACAGGTCAACACTGAAGCTTTCTTT.

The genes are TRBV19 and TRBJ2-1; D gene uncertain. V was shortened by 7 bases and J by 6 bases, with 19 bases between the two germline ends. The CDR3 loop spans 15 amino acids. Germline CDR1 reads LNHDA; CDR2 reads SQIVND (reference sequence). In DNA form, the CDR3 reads TGTGCCAGTACTATTGGGCTAATATTTGGCAATGAGCAGTTCTTC. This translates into CASTIGLIFGNEQFF.

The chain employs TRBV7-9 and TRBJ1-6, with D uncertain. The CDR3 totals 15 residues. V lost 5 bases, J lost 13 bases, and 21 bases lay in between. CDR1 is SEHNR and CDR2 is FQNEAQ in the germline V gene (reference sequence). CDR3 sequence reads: CASSPIGESRSPLHF. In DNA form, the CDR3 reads TGTGCCAGCAGCCCTATCGGAGAGTCTCGGTCCCCCCTCCACTTT.

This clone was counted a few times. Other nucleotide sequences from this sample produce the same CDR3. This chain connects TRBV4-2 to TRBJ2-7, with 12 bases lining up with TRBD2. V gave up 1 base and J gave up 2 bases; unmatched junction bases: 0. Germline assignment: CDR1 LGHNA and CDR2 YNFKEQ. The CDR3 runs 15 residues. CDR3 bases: TGTGCCAGCAGCCAAGGACTAGCGGGGGCCTACGAGCAGTACTTC. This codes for CASSQGLAGAYEQYF.

CDR3 coding DNA: TGTGCCAGCAGTTTATCGGCTAGCCCCCACGAGCAGTACTTC. It specifies CASSLSASPHEQYF. J is TRBJ2-7 and V is TRBV28; possibly TRBD2 for D (5 bases). Per germline, CDR1 MDHEN and CDR2 SYDVKM. Trimming cost V 1 base and J 5 bases, with 12 bases left between them. The CDR3 has 14 amino acids. The whole variable domain, filled in from reference TRBV28 and TRBJ2-7, reads DVKVTQSSRYLVKRTGEKVFLECVQDMDHENMFWYRQDPGLGLRLIYFSYDVKMKEKGDIPEGYSVSREKKERFSLILESASTNQTSMYLCASSLSASPHEQYFGPGTRLTVT.

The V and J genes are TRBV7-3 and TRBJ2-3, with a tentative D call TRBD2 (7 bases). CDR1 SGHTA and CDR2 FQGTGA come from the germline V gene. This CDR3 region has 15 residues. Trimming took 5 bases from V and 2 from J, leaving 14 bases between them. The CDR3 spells CASSPLGGPTDTQYF. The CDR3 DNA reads TGTGCCAGCAGCCCCCTGGGGGGGCCCACAGATACGCAGTATTTT.